This TCR beta chain is from a study of T cells in Graves' hyperthyroidism and ophthalmopathy. Germline assignment: CDR1 LGHNT and CDR2 FRNRAP. The CDR3 is 13 amino acids. V gave up 6 bases and J gave up 1 base, with 9 bases separating them. This clonotype showed up many times. Researchers amplified the TCR beta CDR3 regions from RNA transcripts. An initial round of RT-PCR targeting the TCR CDR3 relied on the HTBI primer set. TCRdb called the multiplex PCR reads again in MiXCR, with one record for every CDR3 protein. This sample has under 550,000 distinct CDR3 sequences, with roughly 15% found just once.

The TCR originated in a woman between 18 and 29 years old with Graves' hyperthyroidism. The genes are TRBV12-5 and TRBJ1-1; D gene ambiguous. Material: blood. The DNA for the CDR3 is TGTGCTAGTGGCCCCCATGGGAACACTGAAGCTTTCTTT. Translated, it gives CASGPHGNTEAFF.